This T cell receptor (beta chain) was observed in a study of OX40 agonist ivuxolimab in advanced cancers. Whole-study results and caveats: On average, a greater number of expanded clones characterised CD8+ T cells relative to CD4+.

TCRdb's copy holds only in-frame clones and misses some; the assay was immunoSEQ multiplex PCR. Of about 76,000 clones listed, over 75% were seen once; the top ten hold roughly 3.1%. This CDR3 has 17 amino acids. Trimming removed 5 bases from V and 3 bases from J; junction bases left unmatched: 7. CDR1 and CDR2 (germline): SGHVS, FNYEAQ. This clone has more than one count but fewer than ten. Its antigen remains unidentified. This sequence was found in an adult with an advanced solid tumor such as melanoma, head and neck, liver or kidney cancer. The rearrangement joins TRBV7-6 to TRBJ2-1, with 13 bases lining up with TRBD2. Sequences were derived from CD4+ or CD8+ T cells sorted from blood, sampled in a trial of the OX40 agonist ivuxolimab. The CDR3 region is CASSPRTSGRGYNEQFF. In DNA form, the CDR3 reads TGTGCCAGCAGCCCACGGACTAGCGGGAGAGGCTACAATGAGCAGTTCTTC.